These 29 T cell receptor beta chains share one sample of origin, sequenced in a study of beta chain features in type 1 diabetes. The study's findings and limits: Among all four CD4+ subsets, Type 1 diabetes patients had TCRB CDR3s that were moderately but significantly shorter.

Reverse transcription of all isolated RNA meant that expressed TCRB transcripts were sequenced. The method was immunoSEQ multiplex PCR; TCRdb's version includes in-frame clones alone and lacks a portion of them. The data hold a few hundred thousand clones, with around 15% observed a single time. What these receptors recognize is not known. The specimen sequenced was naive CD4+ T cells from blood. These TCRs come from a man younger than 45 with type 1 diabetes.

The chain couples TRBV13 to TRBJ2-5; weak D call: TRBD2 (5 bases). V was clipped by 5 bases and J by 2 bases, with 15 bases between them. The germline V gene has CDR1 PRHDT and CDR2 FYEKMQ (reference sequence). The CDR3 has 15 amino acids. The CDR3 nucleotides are TGTGCCAGCAGCCGAACCCTCGGGATTCAAGAGACCCAGTACTTC. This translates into CASSRTLGIQETQYF.

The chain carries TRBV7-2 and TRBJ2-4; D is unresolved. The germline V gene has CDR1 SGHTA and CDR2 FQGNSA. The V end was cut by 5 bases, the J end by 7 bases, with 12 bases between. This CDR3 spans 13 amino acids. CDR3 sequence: CASSLQLGNIQYF. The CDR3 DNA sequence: TGTGCCAGCAGCCTCCAGCTCGGGAACATTCAGTACTTC.

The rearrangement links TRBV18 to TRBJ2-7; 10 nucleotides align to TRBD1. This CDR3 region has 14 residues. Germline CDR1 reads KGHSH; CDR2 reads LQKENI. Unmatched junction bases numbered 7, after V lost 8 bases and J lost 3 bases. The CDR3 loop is CASGGDRGIYEQYF. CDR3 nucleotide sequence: TGTGCCAGCGGAGGGGACAGGGGTATCTACGAGCAGTACTTC. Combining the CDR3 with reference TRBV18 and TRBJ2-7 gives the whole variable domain NAGVMQNPRHLVRRRGQEARLRCSPMKGHSHVYWYRQLPEEGLKFMVYLQKENIIDESGMPKERFSAEFPKEGPSILRIQQVVRGDSAAYFCASGGDRGIYEQYFGPGTRLTVT.

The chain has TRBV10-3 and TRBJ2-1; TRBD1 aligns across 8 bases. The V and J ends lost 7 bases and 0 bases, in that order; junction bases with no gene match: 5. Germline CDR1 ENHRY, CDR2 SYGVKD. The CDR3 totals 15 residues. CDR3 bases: TGTGCCATCATCTCCGGACAGGGCTCCTACAATGAGCAGTTCTTC. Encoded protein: CAIISGQGSYNEQFF.

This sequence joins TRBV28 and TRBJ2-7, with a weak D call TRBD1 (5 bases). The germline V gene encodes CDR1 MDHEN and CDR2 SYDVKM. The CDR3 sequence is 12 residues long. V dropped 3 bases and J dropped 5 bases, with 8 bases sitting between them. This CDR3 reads CASSFRVNEQYF. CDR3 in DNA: TGTGCCAGCAGTTTCAGGGTAAACGAGCAGTACTTC. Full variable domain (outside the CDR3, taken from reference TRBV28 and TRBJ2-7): DVKVTQSSRYLVKRTGEKVFLECVQDMDHENMFWYRQDPGLGLRLIYFSYDVKMKEKGDIPEGYSVSREKKERFSLILESASTNQTSMYLCASSFRVNEQYFGPGTRLTVT.

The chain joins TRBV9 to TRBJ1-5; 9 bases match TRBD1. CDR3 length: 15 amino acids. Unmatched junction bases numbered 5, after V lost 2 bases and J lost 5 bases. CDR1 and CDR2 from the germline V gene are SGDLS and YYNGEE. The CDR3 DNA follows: TGTGCCAGCAGCGTCGGGACAGGGTCTGATCAGCCCCAGCATTTT. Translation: CASSVGTGSDQPQHF.

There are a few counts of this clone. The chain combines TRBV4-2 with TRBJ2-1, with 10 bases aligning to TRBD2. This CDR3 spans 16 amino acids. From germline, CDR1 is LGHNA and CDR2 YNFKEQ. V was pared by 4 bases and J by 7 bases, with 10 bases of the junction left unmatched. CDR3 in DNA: TGTGCCAGCAGCCGTTATCAGCGGGAGGGCGGAAATGAGCAGTTCTTC. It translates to CASSRYQREGGNEQFF.

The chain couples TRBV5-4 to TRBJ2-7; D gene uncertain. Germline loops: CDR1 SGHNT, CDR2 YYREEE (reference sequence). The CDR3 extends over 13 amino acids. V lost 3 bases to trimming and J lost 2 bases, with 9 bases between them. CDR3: CASSSPRTYEQYF. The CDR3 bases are TGTGCCAGCAGCTCGCCCCGGACCTACGAGCAGTACTTC.

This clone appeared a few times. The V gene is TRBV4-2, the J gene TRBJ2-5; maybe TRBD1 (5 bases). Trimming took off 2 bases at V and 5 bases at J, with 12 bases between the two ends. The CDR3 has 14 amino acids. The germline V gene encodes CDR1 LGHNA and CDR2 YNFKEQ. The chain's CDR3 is CASSQSRTLETQYF. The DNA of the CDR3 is TGTGCCAGCAGCCAATCGAGGACATTGGAGACCCAGTACTTC.

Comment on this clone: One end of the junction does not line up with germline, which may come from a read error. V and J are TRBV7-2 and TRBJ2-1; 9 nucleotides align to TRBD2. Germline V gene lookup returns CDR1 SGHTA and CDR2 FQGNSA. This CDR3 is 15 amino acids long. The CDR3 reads CASSLAGVIYNEQFF. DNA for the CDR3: TGTGCCAGCAGTTTAGCGGGAGTAATCTACAATGAGCAGTTCTTC. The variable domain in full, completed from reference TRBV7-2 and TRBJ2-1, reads GAGVSQSPSNKVTEKGKDVELRCDPISGHTALYWYRQSLGQGLEFLIYFQGNSAPDKSGLPSDRFSAERTGGSVSTLTIQRTQQEDSAVYLCASSLAGVIYNEQFFGPGTRLTVL.

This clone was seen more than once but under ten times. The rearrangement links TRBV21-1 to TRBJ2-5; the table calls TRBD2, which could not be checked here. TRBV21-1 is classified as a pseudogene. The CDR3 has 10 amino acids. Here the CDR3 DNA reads TGTGCCAGCAGCAAAGTTGGAGCCTACTTC. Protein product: CASSKVGAYF.

CDR3 protein: CALGAGPADTQYF. The CDR3 nucleotides are TGTGCCCTCGGCGCAGGTCCCGCAGATACGCAGTATTTT. The chain joins TRBV25-1 to TRBJ2-3, with unresolved D. Trimming left V 11 bases short and J 4 bases short, with 16 bases between. The CDR3 contains 13 residues. CDR1 is MGHDK, CDR2 SYGVNS, per germline.

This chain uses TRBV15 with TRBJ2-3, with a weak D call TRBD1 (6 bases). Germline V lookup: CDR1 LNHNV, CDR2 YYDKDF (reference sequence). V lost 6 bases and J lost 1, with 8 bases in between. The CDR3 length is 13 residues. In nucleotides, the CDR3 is TGTGCCACCAGAACAGGGCGCACAGATACGCAGTATTTT. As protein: CATRTGRTDTQYF. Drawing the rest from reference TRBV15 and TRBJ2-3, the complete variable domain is DAMVIQNPRYQVTQFGKPVTLSCSQTLNHNVMYWYQQKSSQAPKLLFHYYDKDFNNEADTPDNFQSRRPNTSFCFLDIRSPGLGDTAMYLCATRTGRTDTQYFGPGTRLTVL.

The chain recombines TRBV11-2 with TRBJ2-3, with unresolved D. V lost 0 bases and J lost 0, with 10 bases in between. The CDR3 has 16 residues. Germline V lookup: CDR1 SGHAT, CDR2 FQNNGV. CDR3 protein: CASSLDPRRSTDTQYF. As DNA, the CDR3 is TGTGCCAGCAGCTTAGATCCGAGGCGAAGCACAGATACGCAGTATTTT.

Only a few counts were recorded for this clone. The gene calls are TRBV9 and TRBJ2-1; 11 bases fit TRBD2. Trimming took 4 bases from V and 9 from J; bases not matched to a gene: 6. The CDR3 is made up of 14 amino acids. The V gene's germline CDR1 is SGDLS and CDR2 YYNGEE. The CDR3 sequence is CASSLGLAGGEQFF. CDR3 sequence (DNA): TGTGCCAGCAGCCTAGGACTAGCGGGCGGTGAGCAGTTCTTC. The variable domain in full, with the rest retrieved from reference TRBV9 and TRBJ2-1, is DSGVTQTPKHLITATGQRVTLRCSPRSGDLSVYWYQQSLDQGLQFLIQYYNGEERAKGNILERFSAQQFPDLHSELNLSSLELGDSALYFCASSLGLAGGEQFFGPGTRLTVL.

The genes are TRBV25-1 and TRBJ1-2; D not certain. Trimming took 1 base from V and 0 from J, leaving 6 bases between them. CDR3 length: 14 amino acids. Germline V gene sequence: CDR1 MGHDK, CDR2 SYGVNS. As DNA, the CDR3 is TGTGCCAGCAGTGAATCACGGGCTAACTATGGCTACACCTTC. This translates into CASSESRANYGYTF.

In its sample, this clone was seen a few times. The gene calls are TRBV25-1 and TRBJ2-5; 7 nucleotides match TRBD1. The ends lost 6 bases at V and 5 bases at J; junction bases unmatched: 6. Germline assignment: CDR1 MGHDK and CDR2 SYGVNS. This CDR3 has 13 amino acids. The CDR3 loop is CASSKTGSETQYF. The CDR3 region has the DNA TGTGCCAGCAGCAAGACAGGGTCTGAGACCCAGTACTTC.

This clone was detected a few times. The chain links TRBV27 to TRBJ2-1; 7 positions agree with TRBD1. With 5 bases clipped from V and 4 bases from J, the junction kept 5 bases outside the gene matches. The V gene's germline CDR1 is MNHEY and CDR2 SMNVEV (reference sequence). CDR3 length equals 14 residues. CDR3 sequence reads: CASSTWTGYNEQFF. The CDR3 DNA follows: TGTGCCAGCAGTACTTGGACAGGTTACAATGAGCAGTTCTTC.

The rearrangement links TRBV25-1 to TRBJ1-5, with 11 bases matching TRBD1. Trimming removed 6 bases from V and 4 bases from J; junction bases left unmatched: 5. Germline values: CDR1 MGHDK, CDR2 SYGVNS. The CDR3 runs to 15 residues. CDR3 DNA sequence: TGTGCCAGCAGCAGGACAGGGGGCTTAAATCAGCCCCAGCATTTT. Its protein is CASSRTGGLNQPQHF.

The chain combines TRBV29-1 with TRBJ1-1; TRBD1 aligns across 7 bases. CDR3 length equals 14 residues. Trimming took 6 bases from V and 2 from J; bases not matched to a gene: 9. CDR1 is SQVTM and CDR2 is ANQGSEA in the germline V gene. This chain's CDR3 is CSVADRVSNTEAFF. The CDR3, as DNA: TGCAGCGTAGCCGACAGGGTCTCCAACACTGAAGCTTTCTTT.

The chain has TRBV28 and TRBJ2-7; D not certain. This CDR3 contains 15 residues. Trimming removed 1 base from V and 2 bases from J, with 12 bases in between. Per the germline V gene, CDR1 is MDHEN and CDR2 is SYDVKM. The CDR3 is CASSLFDPRPYEQYF. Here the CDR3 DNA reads TGTGCCAGCAGTTTATTTGATCCTCGACCCTACGAGCAGTACTTC.

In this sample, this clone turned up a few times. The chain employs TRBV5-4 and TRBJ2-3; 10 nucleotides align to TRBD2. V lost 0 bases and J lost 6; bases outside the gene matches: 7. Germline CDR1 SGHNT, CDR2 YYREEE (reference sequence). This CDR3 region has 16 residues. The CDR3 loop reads CASSLGPSGSLDTQYF. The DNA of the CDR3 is TGTGCCAGCAGCTTGGGGCCTAGCGGGAGTCTGGATACGCAGTATTTT. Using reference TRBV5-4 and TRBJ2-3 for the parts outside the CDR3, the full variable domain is ETGVTQSPTHLIKTRGQQVTLRCSSQSGHNTVSWYQQALGQGPQFIFQYYREEENGRGNFPPRFSGLQFPNYSSELNVNALELDDSALYLCASSLGPSGSLDTQYFGPGTRLTVL.

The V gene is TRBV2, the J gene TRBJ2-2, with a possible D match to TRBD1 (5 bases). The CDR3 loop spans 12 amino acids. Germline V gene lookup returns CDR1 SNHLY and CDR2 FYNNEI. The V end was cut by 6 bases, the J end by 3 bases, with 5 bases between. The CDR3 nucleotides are TGTGCCAGCAGCAGGGACACCGGGGAGCTGTTTTTT. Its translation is CASSRDTGELFF.

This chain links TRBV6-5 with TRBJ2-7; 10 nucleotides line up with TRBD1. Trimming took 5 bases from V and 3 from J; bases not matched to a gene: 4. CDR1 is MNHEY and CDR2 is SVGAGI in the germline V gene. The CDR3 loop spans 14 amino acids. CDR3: CASSPTGGFYEQYF. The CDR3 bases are TGTGCCAGCAGTCCGACAGGGGGCTTCTACGAGCAGTACTTC.

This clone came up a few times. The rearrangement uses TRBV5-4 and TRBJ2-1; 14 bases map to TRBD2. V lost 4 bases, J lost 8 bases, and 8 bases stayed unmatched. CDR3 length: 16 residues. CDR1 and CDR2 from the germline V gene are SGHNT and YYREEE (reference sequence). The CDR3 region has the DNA TGTGCCAGCAGCACCCGGACTAGCGGGAGGTATCATGAGCAGTTCTTC. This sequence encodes CASSTRTSGRYHEQFF.

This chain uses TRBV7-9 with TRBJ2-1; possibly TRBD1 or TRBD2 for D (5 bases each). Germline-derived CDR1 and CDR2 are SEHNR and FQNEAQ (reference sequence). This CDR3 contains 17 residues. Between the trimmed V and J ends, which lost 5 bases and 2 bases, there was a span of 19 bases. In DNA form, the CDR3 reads TGTGCCAGCAGCCGGGGCCAGGGTTCGGCAACCTACAATGAGCAGTTCTTC. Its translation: CASSRGQGSATYNEQFF.

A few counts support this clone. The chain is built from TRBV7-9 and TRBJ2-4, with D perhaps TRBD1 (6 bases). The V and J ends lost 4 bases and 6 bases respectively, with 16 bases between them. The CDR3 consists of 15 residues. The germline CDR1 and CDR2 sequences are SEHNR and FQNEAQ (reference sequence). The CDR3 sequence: CASSSTPTGSNIQYF. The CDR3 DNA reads TGTGCCAGCAGCTCCACCCCCACAGGGTCAAACATTCAGTACTTC.

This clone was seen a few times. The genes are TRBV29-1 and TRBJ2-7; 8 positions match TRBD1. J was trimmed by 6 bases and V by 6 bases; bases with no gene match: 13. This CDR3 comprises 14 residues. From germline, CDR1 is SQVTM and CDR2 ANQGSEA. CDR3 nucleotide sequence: TGCAGCGTGGTAGATCAGGGGGCGGTGGGCGAGCAGTACTTC. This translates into CSVVDQGAVGEQYF.

The CDR3 region is CASSPPGQIGGELFF. CDR3 in DNA: TGTGCCAGCAGCCCTCCGGGACAGATCGGCGGGGAGCTGTTTTTT. V gene TRBV7-2 combines with J gene TRBJ2-2, with TRBD1 identical over 7 bases. The CDR3 is made up of 15 amino acids. The trim removed 5 bases at V and 7 bases at J, leaving 10 bases unmatched. Germline lookup yields CDR1 SGHTA and CDR2 FQGNSA.